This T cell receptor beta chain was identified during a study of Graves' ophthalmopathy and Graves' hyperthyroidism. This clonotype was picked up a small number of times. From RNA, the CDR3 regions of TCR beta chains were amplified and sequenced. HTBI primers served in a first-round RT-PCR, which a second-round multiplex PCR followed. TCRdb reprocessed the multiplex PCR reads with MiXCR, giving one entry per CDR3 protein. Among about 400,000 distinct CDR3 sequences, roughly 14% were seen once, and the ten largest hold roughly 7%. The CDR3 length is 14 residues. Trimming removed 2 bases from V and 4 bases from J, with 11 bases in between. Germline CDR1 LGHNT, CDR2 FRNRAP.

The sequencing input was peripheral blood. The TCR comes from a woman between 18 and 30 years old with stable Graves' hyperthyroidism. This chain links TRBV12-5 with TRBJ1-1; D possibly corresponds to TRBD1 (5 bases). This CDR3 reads CASGLWPGGTEAFF. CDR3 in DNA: TGTGCTAGTGGTTTGTGGCCGGGGGGCACTGAAGCTTTCTTT.